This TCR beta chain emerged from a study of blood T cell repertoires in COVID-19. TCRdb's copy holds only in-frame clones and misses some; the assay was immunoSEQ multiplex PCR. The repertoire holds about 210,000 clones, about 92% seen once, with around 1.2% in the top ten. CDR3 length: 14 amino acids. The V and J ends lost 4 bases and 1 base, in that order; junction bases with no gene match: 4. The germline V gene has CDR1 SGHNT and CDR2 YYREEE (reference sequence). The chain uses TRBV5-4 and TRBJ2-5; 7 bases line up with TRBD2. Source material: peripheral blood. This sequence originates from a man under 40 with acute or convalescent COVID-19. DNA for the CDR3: TGTGCCAGCAGCGAAAGACTAGCCCAAGAGACCCAGTACTTC. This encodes CASSERLAQETQYF.